This TCR beta chain was recorded in a study of T cell changes during pregnancy in multiple sclerosis. The repertoire was sequenced with immunoSEQ multiplex PCR; TCRdb's copy has only in-frame clones and lacks some. The repertoire holds 90,000 to 95,000 clones, with 90% to 95% as singletons. The V and J ends lost 6 bases and 6 bases respectively, with 9 bases between them. The CDR3 is 11 residues long. Germline values: CDR1 KGHSH, CDR2 LQKENI. The clonotype comes from a female donor with multiple sclerosis, enrolled in a pregnancy study. The source was peripheral blood, collected in the first trimester of pregnancy. This sequence joins TRBV18 and TRBJ2-7; no definite D call. CDR3 nucleotide sequence: TGTGCCAGCTCTTTCGGTGGCGAGCAGTACTTC. Translated: CASSFGGEQYF.